This entry lists 18 T cell receptor beta chains sequenced from one sample in a study of OX40 agonist ivuxolimab in advanced cancers. Sequenced by immunoSEQ multiplex PCR; TCRdb stores in-frame clones only, minus some. The table shows about 90,000 clones, with approximately 91% occurring only once. The sequenced sample was CD4+ or CD8+ T cells sorted from blood, obtained in a trial of the OX40 agonist ivuxolimab. The receptors were gathered from an adult with an advanced solid tumor such as melanoma, head and neck, liver or kidney cancer.

For this clone: At the DNA level, this CDR3 is encoded by other sequences in the same sample as well. V is TRBV9 and J is TRBJ2-3, with D unresolved. V lost 0 bases and J 2 bases, leaving 10 bases between the germline ends. Germline assignment: CDR1 SGDLS and CDR2 YYNGEE. CDR3 size: 15 residues. The CDR3 region is CASSVVSSSTDTQYF. The CDR3 DNA reads TGTGCCAGCAGCGTAGTGAGCAGCTCCACAGATACGCAGTATTTT.

The chain carries TRBV5-1 and TRBJ2-3; D might be TRBD2 (6 bases). V lost 0 bases, J lost 6 bases, and 14 bases lay in between. CDR3 length: 15 amino acids. Germline V lookup: CDR1 SGHRS, CDR2 YFSETQ. The CDR3 reads CASSLAGTRGDTQYF. CDR3 bases: TGCGCCAGCAGCTTGGCTGGGACCCGGGGGGATACGCAGTATTTT. Variable domain in full (rest from reference TRBV5-1 and TRBJ2-3): KAGVTQTPRYLIKTRGQQVTLSCSPISGHRSVSWYQQTPGQGLQFLFEYFSETQRNKGNFPGRFSGRQFSNSRSEMNVSTLELGDSALYLCASSLAGTRGDTQYFGPGTRLTVL.

This chain uses TRBV4-1 with TRBJ1-5, with 10 bases lining up with TRBD1. V was pared by 1 base and J by 7 bases, with 7 bases of the junction left unmatched. Germline V gene lookup returns CDR1 MGHRA and CDR2 YSYEKL. The CDR3 has 16 amino acids. The DNA for the CDR3 is TGCGCCAGCAGCCAAGTATGGGACAGGGGATCCCAGCCCCAGCATTTT. This translates into CASSQVWDRGSQPQHF.

The rearrangement links TRBV28 to TRBJ1-5; D is undetermined. This CDR3 has 16 residues. Deletions cut 3 bases from V and 0 bases from J, with 12 bases between. The germline V gene has CDR1 MDHEN and CDR2 SYDVKM. DNA for the CDR3: TGTGCCAGCAGTTTTGGAGGACGCGGTAGCAATCAGCCCCAGCATTTT. It codes for CASSFGGRGSNQPQHF.

V and J are TRBV18 and TRBJ2-7, with 10 positions matching TRBD1. V dropped 3 bases and J dropped 6; count of bases not matched to a gene: 5. CDR3 length: 14 amino acids. The germline V gene has CDR1 KGHSH and CDR2 LQKENI. The CDR3 region is CASSPPGQGPEQYF. The DNA for the CDR3 is TGTGCCAGCTCACCCCCGGGACAGGGGCCCGAGCAGTACTTC.

The rearrangement uses TRBV10-3 and TRBJ1-1, with 8 bases that match TRBD1. The CDR3 contains 13 residues. J lost 7 bases, V lost 6 bases, and 7 bases had no gene match. Per germline, CDR1 ENHRY and CDR2 SYGVKD. CDR3 nucleotide sequence: TGTGCCATCAGGAGGGACAGGAAAATTGAAGCTTTCTTT. This sequence encodes CAIRRDRKIEAFF.

The chain combines TRBV2 with TRBJ2-3; no clear D. The CDR3 covers 16 residues. Germline V gene data show CDR1 as SNHLY and CDR2 as FYNNEI. The ends were cut back, 1 base at V and 0 bases at J, with 11 bases in the middle. CDR3 sequence reads: CASSEGAQYSTDTQYF. The DNA of the CDR3 is TGTGCCAGCAGTGAAGGAGCGCAATACAGCACAGATACGCAGTATTTT. Full variable domain (missing parts from reference TRBV2 and TRBJ2-3): EPEVTQTPSHQVTQMGQEVILRCVPISNHLYFYWYRQILGQKVEFLVSFYNNEISEKSEIFDDQFSVERPDGSNFTLKIRSTKLEDSAMYFCASSEGAQYSTDTQYFGPGTRLTVL.

The V call is TRBV6-5, the J call TRBJ2-5, with TRBD1 as a possible D gene (6 bases). V lost 2 bases, J lost 3 bases, and 13 bases lay in between. Germline V gene data show CDR1 as MNHEY and CDR2 as SVGAGI. This CDR3 region has 15 residues. The CDR3 reads CASSYLGQREETQYF. CDR3 sequence (DNA): TGTGCCAGCAGTTACCTGGGACAAAGGGAAGAGACCCAGTACTTC.

The sample holds one count of this clone. The chain has TRBV7-2 and TRBJ2-2; 10 bases align to TRBD1. Germline CDR1 SGHTA, CDR2 FQGNSA. The CDR3 length is 16 residues. V lost 3 bases and J lost 3; bases outside the gene matches: 4. The CDR3 loop reads CASSLTGGLHTGELFF. Written as DNA, the CDR3 is TGTGCCAGCAGCTTGACAGGGGGCTTGCACACCGGGGAGCTGTTTTTT.

CDR3 in DNA: TGTGCCAGCAGCCGTGGCGGGGCAGCTAATGAAAAACTGTTTTTT. It yields the protein CASSRGGAANEKLFF. This chain links TRBV4-2 with TRBJ1-4; D might be TRBD1 (5 bases). Germline CDR1 and CDR2: LGHNA and YNFKEQ. V was clipped by 4 bases and J by 3 bases, with 12 bases between them. The CDR3 has 15 residues.

This chain links TRBV7-2 with TRBJ2-7; D unresolved. Looked up from germline, CDR1 is SGHTA and CDR2 is FQGNSA. Trimming cost V 2 bases and J 5 bases, with 7 bases left between them. The CDR3 is 12 amino acids. This CDR3 is CASSLRRNEQYF. CDR3 DNA sequence: TGTGCCAGCAGCTTAAGGCGGAACGAGCAGTACTTC.

The chain employs TRBV9 and TRBJ2-6; 12 bases match TRBD1. The CDR3 runs to 17 residues. Per germline, CDR1 SGDLS and CDR2 YYNGEE. Trimming cost V 4 bases and J 7 bases; bases outside gene matches: 9. CDR3 nucleotides: TGTGCCAGCAGCCCGCCAGGGACAGGGGGCGTTGCCAACGTCCTGACTTTC. Its protein is CASSPPGTGGVANVLTF.

The genes are TRBV29-1 and TRBJ1-2; D ambiguous. Germline lookup yields CDR1 SQVTM and CDR2 ANQGSEA. The CDR3 is 13 amino acids. The V gene lost 4 bases and the J gene lost 5 bases, with 14 bases spanning the gap. CDR3 region: CSVAPGRGYGYTF. CDR3 nucleotide sequence: TGCAGCGTTGCACCCGGGAGAGGTTATGGCTACACCTTC.

The chain combines TRBV27 with TRBJ2-7, with 7 bases matching TRBD2. The CDR3 spans 15 residues. V dropped 4 bases and J dropped 7; count of bases not matched to a gene: 13. Germline CDR1 and CDR2: MNHEY and SMNVEV (reference sequence). The CDR3 protein is CASSSRGRDPGEQYF. CDR3 in DNA: TGTGCCAGCAGTTCACGAGGGAGGGATCCGGGGGAGCAGTACTTC.

This sequence joins TRBV28 and TRBJ2-7; tentative D call: TRBD1 (6 bases). From germline, CDR1 is MDHEN and CDR2 SYDVKM. V was clipped by 8 bases and J by 3 bases, with 11 bases between them. This CDR3 region has 12 residues. CDR3 sequence: CASGEGGYEQYF. CDR3 in DNA: TGTGCCAGCGGCGAAGGGGGCTACGAGCAGTACTTC.

This rearrangement joins TRBV27 to TRBJ2-7; D is unresolved. The germline V gene has CDR1 MNHEY and CDR2 SMNVEV (reference sequence). The V end lost 2 bases, the J end lost 0 bases, and 5 bases lay between the germline ends. The CDR3 is made up of 13 amino acids. CDR3 coding DNA: TGTGCCAGCAGTTTAAGGGACTCCTACGAGCAGTACTTC. Its translation is CASSLRDSYEQYF.

The V call is TRBV10-2, the J call TRBJ1-2; the D gene is possibly TRBD1 (5 bases). This CDR3 spans 15 amino acids. Between the trimmed V and J ends, which lost 6 bases and 0 bases, there was a span of 14 bases. Germline V gene data show CDR1 as WSHSY and CDR2 as SAAADI. CDR3 coding DNA: TGCGCCAGCAGAGGGACCCTAACTACTAACTATGGCTACACCTTC. This codes for CASRGTLTTNYGYTF.

V is TRBV19 and J is TRBJ1-3; D gene uncertain. V was clipped by 7 bases and J by 2 bases, with 12 bases between them. CDR3 length: 14 residues. Germline assignment: CDR1 LNHDA and CDR2 SQIVND (reference sequence). CDR3 amino acids: CASISRAPGNTIYF. For the CDR3, the DNA is TGTGCCAGTATTTCGAGGGCGCCTGGAAACACCATATATTTT.